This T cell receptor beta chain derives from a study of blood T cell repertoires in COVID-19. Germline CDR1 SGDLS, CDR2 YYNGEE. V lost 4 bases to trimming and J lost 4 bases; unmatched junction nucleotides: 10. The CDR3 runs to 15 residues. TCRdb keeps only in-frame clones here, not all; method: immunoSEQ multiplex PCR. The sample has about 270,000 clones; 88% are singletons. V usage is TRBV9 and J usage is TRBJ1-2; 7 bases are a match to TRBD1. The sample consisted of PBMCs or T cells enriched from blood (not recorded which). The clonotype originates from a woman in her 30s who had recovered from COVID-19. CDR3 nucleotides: TGTGCCAGCAGCTCGCCGGGACAGACTTTCTATGGCTACACCTTC. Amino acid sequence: CASSSPGQTFYGYTF. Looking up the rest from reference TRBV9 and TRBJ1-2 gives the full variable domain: DSGVTQTPKHLITATGQRVTLRCSPRSGDLSVYWYQQSLDQGLQFLIQYYNGEERAKGNILERFSAQQFPDLHSELNLSSLELGDSALYFCASSSPGQTFYGYTFGSGTRLTVV.